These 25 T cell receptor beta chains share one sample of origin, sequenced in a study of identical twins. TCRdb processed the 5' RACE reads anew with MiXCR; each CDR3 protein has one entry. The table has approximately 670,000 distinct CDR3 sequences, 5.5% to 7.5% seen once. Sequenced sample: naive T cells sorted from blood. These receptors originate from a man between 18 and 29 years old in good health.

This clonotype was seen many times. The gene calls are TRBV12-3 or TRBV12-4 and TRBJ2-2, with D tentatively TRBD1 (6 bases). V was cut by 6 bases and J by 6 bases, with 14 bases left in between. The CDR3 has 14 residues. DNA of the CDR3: TGTGCCAGCAGGGATCAGGGGTTTGCCGGGGAGCTGTTTTTT. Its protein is CASRDQGFAGELFF.

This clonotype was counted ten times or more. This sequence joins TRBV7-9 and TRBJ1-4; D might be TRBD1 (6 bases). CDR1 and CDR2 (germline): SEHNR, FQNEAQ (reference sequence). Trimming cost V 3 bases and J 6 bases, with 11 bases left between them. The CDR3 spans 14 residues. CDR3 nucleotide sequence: TGTGCCAGCAGCTTCCGGACAGCCGATGAAAAACTGTTTTTT. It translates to CASSFRTADEKLFF.

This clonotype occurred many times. CDR3 nucleotides: TGTGCCAGCAGCATCGGGACTAGCGAGCAGTTCTTC. The encoded protein is CASSIGTSEQFF. The chain is built from TRBV21-1 and TRBJ2-1; no check of the table's D call, TRBD2, against the DNA was made. TRBV21-1 is a documented pseudogene. The CDR3 has 12 residues.

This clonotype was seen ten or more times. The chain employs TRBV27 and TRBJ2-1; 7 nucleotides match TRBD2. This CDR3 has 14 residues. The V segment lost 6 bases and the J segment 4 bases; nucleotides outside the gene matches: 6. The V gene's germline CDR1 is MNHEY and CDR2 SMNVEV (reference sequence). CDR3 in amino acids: CASRREPGYNEQFF. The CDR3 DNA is TGTGCCAGCAGGCGGGAGCCTGGTTACAATGAGCAGTTCTTC.

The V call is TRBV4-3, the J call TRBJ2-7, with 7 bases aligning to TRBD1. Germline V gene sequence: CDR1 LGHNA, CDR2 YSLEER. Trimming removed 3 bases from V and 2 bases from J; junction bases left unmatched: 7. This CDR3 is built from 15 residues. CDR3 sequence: CASSHYYDRAYEQYF. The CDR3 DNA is TGCGCCAGCAGCCATTATTACGACAGGGCCTACGAGCAGTACTTC.

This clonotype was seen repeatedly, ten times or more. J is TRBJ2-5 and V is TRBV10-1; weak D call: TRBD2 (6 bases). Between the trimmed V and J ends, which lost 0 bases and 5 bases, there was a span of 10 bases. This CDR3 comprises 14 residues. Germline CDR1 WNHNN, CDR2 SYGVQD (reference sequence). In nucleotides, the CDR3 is TGCGCCAGCAGTGAGTCGGGGGGTCAGGAGACCCAGTACTTC. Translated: CASSESGGQETQYF.

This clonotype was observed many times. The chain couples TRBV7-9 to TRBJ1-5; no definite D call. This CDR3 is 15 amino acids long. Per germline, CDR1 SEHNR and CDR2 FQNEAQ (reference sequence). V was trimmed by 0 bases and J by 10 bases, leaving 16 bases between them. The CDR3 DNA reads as TGTGCCAGCAGCTTAGCGGAAACAGCCAAAGACCCCCAGCATTTT. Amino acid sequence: CASSLAETAKDPQHF.

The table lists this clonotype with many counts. The CDR3 coding sequence is TGCGCCAGCAGCCTCGGCAGGGGAGAACTTAATTCACCCCTCCACTTT. This sequence encodes CASSLGRGELNSPLHF. J is TRBJ1-6 and V is TRBV5-1, with D possibly matching TRBD1 (6 bases). The germline V gene encodes CDR1 SGHRS and CDR2 YFSETQ. V lost 4 bases and J 6 bases, leaving 17 bases between the germline ends. The CDR3 sequence is 16 residues long.

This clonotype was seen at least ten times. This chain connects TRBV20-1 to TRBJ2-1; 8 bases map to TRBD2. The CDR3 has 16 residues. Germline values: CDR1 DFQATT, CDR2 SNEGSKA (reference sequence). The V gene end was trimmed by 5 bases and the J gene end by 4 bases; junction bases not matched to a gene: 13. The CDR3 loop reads CSALAGTRVGYNEQFF. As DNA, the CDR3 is TGCAGTGCTTTGGCCGGGACTAGAGTCGGTTACAATGAGCAGTTCTTC.

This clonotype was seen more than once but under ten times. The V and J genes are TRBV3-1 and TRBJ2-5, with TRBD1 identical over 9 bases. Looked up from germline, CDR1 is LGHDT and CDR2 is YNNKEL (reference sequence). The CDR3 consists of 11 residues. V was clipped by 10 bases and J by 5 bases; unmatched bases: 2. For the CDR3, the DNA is TGTGCCACCGGGACAGGGGAGACCCAGTACTTC. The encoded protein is CATGTGETQYF.

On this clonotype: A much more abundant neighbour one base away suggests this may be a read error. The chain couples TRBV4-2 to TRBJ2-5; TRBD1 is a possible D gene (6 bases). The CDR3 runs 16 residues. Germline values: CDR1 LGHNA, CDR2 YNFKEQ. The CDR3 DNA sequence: TGTGCCAGCAGCCAAGGTCCGGGACATAACCAAGAGACCCAGTGCTTC. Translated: CASSQGPGHNQETQCF.

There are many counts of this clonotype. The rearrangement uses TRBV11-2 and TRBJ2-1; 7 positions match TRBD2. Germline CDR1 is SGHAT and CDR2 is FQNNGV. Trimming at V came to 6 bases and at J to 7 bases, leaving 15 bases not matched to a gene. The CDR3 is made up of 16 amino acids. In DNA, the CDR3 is TGTGCCAGCAGGCTCGACGGGGCGGGAGCTGGGAATGAGCAGTTCTTC. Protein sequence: CASRLDGAGAGNEQFF.

CDR3 DNA: TGCGCCAGCAGCTTCGAAAGTGAGCAAGAGACCCAGTACTTC. It is translated as CASSFESEQETQYF. The chain joins TRBV5-1 to TRBJ2-5; D call uncertain. Trimming cost V 2 bases and J 2 bases, with 10 bases left between them. From germline, CDR1 is SGHRS and CDR2 YFSETQ. The CDR3 is 14 residues long. The complete variable domain, with remaining parts taken from reference TRBV5-1 and TRBJ2-5, reads KAGVTQTPRYLIKTRGQQVTLSCSPISGHRSVSWYQQTPGQGLQFLFEYFSETQRNKGNFPGRFSGRQFSNSRSEMNVSTLELGDSALYLCASSFESEQETQYFGPGTRLLVL.

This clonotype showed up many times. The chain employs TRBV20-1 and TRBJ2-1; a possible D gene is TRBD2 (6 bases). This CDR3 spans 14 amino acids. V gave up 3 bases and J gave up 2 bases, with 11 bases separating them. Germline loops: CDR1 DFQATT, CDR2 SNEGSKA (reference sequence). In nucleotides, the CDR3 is TGCAGTGCTAGCGGGCCGGGGGCCTACAATGAGCAGTTCTTC. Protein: CSASGPGAYNEQFF.

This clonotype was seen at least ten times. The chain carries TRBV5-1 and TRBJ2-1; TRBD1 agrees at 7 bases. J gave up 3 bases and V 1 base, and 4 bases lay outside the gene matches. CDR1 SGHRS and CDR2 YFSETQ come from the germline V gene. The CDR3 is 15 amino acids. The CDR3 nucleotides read TGCGCCAGCAGCTTGTCACAGGGGAACTACAATGAGCAGTTCTTC. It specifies CASSLSQGNYNEQFF. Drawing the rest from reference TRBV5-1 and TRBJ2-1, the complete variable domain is KAGVTQTPRYLIKTRGQQVTLSCSPISGHRSVSWYQQTPGQGLQFLFEYFSETQRNKGNFPGRFSGRQFSNSRSEMNVSTLELGDSALYLCASSLSQGNYNEQFFGPGTRLTVL.

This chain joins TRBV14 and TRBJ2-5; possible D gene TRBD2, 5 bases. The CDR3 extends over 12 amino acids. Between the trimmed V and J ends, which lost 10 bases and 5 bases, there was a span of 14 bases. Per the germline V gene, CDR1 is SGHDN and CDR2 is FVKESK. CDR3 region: CATDRGWETQYF. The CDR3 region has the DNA TGTGCCACCGACCGGGGATGGGAGACCCAGTACTTC. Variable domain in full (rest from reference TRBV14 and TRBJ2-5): EAGVTQFPSHSVIEKGQTVTLRCDPISGHDNLYWYRRVMGKEIKFLLHFVKESKQDESGMPNNRFLAERTGGTYSTLKVQPAELEDSGVYFCATDRGWETQYFGPGTRLLVL.

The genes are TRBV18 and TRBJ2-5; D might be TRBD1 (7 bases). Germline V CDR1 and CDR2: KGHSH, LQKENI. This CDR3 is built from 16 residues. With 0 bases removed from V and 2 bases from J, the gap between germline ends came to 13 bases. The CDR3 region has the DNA TGTGCCAGCTCACCACCCCCAGGGGGAGGACAAGAGACCCAGTACTTC. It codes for CASSPPPGGGQETQYF.

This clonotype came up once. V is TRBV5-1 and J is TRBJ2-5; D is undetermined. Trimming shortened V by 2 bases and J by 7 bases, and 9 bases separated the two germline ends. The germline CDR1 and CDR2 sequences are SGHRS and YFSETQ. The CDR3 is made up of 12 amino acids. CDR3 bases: TGCGCCAGCAGCTTCCGCGCCGGGACCCAGTACTTC. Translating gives CASSFRAGTQYF.

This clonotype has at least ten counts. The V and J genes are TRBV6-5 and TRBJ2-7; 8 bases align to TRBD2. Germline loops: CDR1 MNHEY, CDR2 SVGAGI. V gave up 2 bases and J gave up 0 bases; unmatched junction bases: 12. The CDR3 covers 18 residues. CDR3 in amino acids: CASSYPTSGARSSYEQYF. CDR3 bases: TGTGCCAGCAGTTACCCCACTAGCGGAGCCAGGAGCTCCTACGAGCAGTACTTC.

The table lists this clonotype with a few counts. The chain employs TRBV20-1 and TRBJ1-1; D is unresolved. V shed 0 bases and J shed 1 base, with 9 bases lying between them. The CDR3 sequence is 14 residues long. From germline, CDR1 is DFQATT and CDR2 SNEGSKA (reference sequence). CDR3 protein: CSAREGSENTEAFF. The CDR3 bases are TGCAGTGCTAGAGAGGGGTCGGAGAACACTGAAGCTTTCTTT.

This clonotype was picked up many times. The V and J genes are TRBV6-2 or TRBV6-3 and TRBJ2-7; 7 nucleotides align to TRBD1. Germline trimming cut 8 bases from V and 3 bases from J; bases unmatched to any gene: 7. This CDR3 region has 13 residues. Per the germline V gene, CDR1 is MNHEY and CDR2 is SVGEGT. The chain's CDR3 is CASSTGLVYEQYF. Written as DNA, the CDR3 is TGTGCCAGCTCGACAGGGCTTGTCTACGAGCAGTACTTC.

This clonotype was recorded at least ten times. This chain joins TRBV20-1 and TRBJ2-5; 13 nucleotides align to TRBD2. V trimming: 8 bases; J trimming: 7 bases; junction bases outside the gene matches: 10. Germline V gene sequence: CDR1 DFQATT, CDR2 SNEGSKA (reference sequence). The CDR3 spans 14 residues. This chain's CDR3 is CSPCGLAGVATQYF. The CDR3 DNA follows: TGCAGTCCCTGCGGACTAGCGGGAGTCGCGACCCAGTACTTC.

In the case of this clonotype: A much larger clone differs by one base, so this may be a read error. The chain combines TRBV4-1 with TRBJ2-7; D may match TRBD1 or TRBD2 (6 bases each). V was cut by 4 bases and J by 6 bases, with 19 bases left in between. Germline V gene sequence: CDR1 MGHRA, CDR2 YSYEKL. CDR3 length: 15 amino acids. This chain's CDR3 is CASSRSTQGRSEQYV. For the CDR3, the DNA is TGCGCCAGCAGCCGGTCAACCCAGGGGAGGAGCGAGCAGTACGTC.

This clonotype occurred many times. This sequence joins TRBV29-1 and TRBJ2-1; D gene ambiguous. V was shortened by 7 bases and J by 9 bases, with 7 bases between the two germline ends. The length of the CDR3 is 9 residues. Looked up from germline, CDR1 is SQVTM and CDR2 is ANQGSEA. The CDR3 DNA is TGCAGCGCCGAGTTTGAGCAGTTCTTC. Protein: CSAEFEQFF.

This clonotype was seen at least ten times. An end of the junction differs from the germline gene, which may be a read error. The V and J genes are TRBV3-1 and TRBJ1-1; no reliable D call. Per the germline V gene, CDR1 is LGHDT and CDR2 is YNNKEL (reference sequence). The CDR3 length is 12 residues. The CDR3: CASSQGNTEAFF. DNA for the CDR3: TGCGCCAGCAGCCAAGGGAACACTGAAGCTTTCTTT.